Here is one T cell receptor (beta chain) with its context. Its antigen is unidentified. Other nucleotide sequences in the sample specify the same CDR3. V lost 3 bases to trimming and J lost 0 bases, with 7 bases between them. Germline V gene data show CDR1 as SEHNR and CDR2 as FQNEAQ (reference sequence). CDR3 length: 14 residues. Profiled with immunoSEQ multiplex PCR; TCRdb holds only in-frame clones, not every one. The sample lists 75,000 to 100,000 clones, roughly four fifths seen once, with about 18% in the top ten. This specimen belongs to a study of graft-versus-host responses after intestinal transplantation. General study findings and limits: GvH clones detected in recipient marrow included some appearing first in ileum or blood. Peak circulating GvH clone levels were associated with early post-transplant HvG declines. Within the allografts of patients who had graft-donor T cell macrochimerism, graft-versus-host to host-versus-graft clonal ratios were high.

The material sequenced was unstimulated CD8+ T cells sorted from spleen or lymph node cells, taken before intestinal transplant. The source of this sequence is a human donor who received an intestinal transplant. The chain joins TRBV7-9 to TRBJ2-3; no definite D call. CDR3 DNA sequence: TGTGCCAGCAGCTTGGGTACTAGCACAGATACGCAGTATTTT. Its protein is CASSLGTSTDTQYF.